A single sample is the source of the 10 T cell receptor beta chains below, sequenced in a study of PD-L1 blockade in urothelial cancer. The protocol was immunoSEQ multiplex PCR, while the TCRdb copy is restricted to in-frame clones and leaves out a portion. The table has some 84,000 clones, roughly 87% seen once; the top ten hold 9% to 9.5%. The source was PBMCs, collected around atezolizumab (anti-PD-L1) treatment. The receptors were gathered from a man aged 70-80 years with urothelial cancer.

The genes are TRBV7-8 and TRBJ1-2; 8 nucleotides match TRBD1. The CDR3 is 14 residues long. Looked up from germline, CDR1 is SGHVS and CDR2 is FQNEAQ. With V trimmed by 5 bases and J by 4 bases, 6 bases remained unmatched. This chain's CDR3 is CASSPGQGFYGYTF. CDR3 DNA sequence: TGTGCCAGCAGCCCCGGACAGGGTTTCTATGGCTACACCTTC. Based on the CDR3 plus reference TRBV7-8 and TRBJ1-2, the full variable domain is GAGVSQSPRYKVAKRGQDVALRCDPISGHVSLFWYQQALGQGPEFLTYFQNEAQLDKSGLPSDRFFAERPEGSVSTLKIQRTQQEDSAVYLCASSPGQGFYGYTFGSGTRLTVV.

This clone was detected only once. The chain combines TRBV7-6 with TRBJ1-2, with 7 bases identical to TRBD1. The V gene's germline CDR1 is SGHVS and CDR2 FNYEAQ. The CDR3 loop spans 13 amino acids. Losses at the gene ends were 5 bases for V and 6 bases for J; bases not matched to a gene: 6. CDR3 in amino acids: CASSQTGRHGYTF. The CDR3 DNA sequence: TGTGCCAGCAGCCAGACAGGGCGCCATGGCTACACCTTC.

CDR3 protein: CASSLLGQSSYEQYF. CDR3 DNA sequence: TGCGCCAGCAGCTTGTTGGGACAGAGCTCCTACGAGCAGTACTTC. This chain connects TRBV5-1 to TRBJ2-7, with TRBD1 matching 7 bases. Trimming at V came to 1 base and at J to 0 bases, leaving 4 bases not matched to a gene. CDR1 and CDR2 (germline): SGHRS, YFSETQ. CDR3 size: 15 residues.

V usage is TRBV5-6 and J usage is TRBJ2-3; a weak D match, TRBD2 (5 bases). Trimming removed 4 bases at V and 1 base at J, with 13 bases between. This CDR3 contains 15 residues. The germline V gene encodes CDR1 SGHDT and CDR2 YYEEEE. CDR3 coding DNA: TGTGCCAGCAGCCTGCGGGTAACTGGCACAGATACGCAGTATTTT. This translates into CASSLRVTGTDTQYF.

This chain joins TRBV15 and TRBJ2-1; no definite D call. The CDR3 has 13 amino acids. The germline V gene encodes CDR1 LNHNV and CDR2 YYDKDF (reference sequence). Trimming cost V 6 bases and J 6 bases, with 12 bases left between them. This chain's CDR3 is CATSHQRGNEQFF. DNA for the CDR3: TGTGCCACCAGTCATCAGCGCGGCAATGAGCAGTTCTTC.

The V and J genes are TRBV7-3 and TRBJ2-3; D is possibly TRBD1 (5 bases). Germline assignment: CDR1 SGHTA and CDR2 FQGTGA. V was clipped by 5 bases and J by 2 bases, with 11 bases between them. This CDR3 has 14 amino acids. CDR3 amino acids: CASSLGEVTDTQYF. The CDR3 DNA sequence: TGTGCCAGCAGCCTAGGGGAAGTCACAGATACGCAGTATTTT.

As regards this clone: The sample contains more than one DNA sequence encoding this CDR3. The chain couples TRBV11-3 to TRBJ2-5; 11 bases fit TRBD1. V trimming: 5 bases; J trimming: 4 bases; junction bases outside the gene matches: 3. The CDR3 is made up of 14 amino acids. Germline assignment: CDR1 SGHNT and CDR2 YENEEA. The CDR3 loop reads CASSPGQGGETQYF. In nucleotides, the CDR3 is TGTGCCAGCAGCCCGGGACAGGGGGGAGAGACCCAGTACTTC.

The chain joins TRBV7-2 to TRBJ1-2; 9 bases align to TRBD1. The CDR3 loop spans 16 amino acids. V was pared by 0 bases and J by 6 bases, with 8 bases of the junction left unmatched. Germline lookup yields CDR1 SGHTA and CDR2 FQGNSA. As DNA, the CDR3 is TGTGCCAGCAGCTTAGCACCGGGACAGGGTTCCAATGGCTACACCTTC. Residues: CASSLAPGQGSNGYTF.

The chain uses TRBV19 and TRBJ2-5, with a possible D match to TRBD1 (6 bases). Germline assignment: CDR1 LNHDA and CDR2 SQIVND (reference sequence). Between the trimmed V and J ends, which lost 3 bases and 5 bases, there was a span of 10 bases. The CDR3 sequence is 13 residues long. As DNA, the CDR3 is TGTGCCAGTAGTATCAGGGGCAGGGAGACCCAGTACTTC. Translating it yields CASSIRGRETQYF.

The V gene is TRBV14, the J gene TRBJ1-4, with a tentative D call TRBD1 (6 bases). The CDR3 spans 14 residues. The germline CDR1 and CDR2 sequences are SGHDN and FVKESK. V was clipped by 3 bases and J by 4 bases, with 9 bases between them. The CDR3, as DNA: TGTGCCAGCAGCCACGCAGGGGTTAATGAAAAACTGTTTTTT. Translated: CASSHAGVNEKLFF. The variable domain in full, completed from reference TRBV14 and TRBJ1-4, reads EAGVTQFPSHSVIEKGQTVTLRCDPISGHDNLYWYRRVMGKEIKFLLHFVKESKQDESGMPNNRFLAERTGGTYSTLKVQPAELEDSGVYFCASSHAGVNEKLFFGSGTQLSVL.